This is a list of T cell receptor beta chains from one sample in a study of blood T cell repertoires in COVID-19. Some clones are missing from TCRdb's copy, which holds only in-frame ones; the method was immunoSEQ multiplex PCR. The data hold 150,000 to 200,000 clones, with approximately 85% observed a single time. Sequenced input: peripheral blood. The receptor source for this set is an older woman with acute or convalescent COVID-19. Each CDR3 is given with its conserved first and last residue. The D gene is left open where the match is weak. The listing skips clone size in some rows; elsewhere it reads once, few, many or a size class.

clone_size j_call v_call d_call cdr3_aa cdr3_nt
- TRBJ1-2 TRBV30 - CAWKGRGAMSWYGYTF TGTGCCTGGAAAGGACGGGGGGCGATGAGTTGGTATGGCTACACCTTC
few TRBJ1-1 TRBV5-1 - CASSWSGRGSTEAFF TGCGCCAGCAGCTGGAGTGGGAGGGGCAGCACTGAAGCTTTCTTT
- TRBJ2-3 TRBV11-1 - CASSSAVTDTQYF TGTGCCAGCAGTAGCGCGGTCACAGATACGCAGTATTTT
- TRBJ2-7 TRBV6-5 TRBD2 CASSSLAGSHSYEQYF TGTGCCAGCAGTTCCTTAGCGGGATCTCACTCCTACGAGCAGTACTTC
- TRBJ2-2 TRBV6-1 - CASSERTVTGELFF TGTGCCAGCAGTGAAAGGACAGTGACCGGGGAGCTGTTTTTT
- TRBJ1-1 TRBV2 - CASSGGGNTEAFF TGTGCCAGCAGTGGAGGAGGGAACACTGAAGCTTTCTTT
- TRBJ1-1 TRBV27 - CASRKDRRITEAFF TGTGCCAGCAGAAAAGACAGAAGGATCACTGAAGCTTTCTTT
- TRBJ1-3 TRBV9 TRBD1 CASSFLDRGKTSGNTIYF TGTGCCAGCAGTTTCCTCGACAGGGGGAAAACCTCTGGAAACACCATATATTTT
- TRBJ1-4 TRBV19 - CASSRGHLLPEKLFF TGTGCCAGTAGTAGGGGACACCTTCTCCCGGAAAAACTGTTTTTT
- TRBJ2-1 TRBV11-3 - CASSQEQGRVPWDEQFF TGTGCCAGCAGTCAAGAACAGGGTAGGGTGCCGTGGGATGAGCAGTTCTTC
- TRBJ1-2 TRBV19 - CASSTTDPILNYGYTF TGTGCCAGTAGTACGACGGATCCCATACTAAACTATGGCTACACCTTC
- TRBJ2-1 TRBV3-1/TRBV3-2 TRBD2 CATWTSGSGEQFF TGTGCCACGTGGACTAGCGGGAGTGGTGAGCAGTTCTTC